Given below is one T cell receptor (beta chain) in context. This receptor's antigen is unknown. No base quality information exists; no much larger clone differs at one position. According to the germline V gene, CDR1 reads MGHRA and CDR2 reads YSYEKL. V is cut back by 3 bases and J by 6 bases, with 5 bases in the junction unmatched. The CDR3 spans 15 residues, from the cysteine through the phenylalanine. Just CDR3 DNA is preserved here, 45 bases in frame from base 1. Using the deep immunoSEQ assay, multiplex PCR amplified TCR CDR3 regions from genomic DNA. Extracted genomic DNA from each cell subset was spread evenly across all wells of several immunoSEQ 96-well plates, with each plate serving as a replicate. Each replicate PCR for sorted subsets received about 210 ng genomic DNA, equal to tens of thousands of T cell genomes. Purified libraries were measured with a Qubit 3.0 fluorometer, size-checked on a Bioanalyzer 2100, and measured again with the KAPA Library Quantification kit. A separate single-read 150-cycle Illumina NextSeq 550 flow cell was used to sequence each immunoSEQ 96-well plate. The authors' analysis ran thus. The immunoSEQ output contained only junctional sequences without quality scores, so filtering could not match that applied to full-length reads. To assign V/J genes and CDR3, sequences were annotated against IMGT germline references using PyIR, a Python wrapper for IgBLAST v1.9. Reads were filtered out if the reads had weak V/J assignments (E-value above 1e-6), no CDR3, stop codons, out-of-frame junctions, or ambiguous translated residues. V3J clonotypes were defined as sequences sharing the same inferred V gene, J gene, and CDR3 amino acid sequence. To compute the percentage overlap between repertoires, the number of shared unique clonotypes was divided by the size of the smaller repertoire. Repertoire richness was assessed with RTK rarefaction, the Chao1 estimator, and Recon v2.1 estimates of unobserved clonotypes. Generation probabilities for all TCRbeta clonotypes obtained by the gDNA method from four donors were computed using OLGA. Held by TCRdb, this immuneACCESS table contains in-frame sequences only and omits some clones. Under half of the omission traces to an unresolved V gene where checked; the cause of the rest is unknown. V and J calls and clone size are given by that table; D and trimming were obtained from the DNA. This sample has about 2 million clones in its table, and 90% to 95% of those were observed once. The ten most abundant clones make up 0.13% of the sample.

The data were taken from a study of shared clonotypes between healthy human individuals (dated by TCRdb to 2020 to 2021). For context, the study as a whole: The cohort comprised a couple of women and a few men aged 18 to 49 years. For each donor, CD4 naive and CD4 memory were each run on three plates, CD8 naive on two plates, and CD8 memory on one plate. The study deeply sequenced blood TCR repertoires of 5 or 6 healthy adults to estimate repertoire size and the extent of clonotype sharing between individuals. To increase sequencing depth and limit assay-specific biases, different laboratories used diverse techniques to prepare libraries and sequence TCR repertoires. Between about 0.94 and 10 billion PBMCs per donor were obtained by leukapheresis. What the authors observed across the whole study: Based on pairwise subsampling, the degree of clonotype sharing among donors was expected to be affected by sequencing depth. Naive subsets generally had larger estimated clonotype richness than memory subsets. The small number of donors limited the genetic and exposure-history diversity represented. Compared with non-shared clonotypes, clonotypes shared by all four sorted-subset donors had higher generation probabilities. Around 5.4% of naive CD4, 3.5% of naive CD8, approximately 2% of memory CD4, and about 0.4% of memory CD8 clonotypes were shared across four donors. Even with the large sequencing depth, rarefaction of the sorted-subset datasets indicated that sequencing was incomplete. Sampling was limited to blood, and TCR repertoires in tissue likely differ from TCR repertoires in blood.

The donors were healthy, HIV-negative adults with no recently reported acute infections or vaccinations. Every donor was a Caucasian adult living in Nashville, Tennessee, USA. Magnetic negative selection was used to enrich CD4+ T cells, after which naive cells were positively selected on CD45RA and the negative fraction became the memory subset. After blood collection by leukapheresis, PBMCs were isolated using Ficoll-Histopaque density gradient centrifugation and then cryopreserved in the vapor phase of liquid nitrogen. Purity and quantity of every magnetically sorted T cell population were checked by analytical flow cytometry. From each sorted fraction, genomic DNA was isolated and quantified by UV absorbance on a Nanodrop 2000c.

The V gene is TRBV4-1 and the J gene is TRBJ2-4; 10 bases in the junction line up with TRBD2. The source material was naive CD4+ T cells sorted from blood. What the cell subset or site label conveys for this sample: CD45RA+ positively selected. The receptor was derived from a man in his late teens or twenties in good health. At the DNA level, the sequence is TGCGCCAGCAGCCAGCTAGCGGGAGTGGGAAACATTCAGTACTTC. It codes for CASSQLAGVGNIQYF.